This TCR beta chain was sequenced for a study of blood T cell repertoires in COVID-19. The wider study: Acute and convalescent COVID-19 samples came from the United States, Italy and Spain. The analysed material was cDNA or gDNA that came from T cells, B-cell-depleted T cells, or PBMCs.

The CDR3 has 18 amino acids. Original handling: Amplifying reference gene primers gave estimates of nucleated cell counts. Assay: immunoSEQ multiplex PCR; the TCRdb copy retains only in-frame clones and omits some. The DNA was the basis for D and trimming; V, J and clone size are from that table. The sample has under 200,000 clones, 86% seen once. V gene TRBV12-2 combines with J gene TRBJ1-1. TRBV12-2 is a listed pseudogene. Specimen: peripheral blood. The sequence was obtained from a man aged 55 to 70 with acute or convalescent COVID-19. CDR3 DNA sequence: TGTGCAAGTCGCTTAGCAGGTCTGCAGGGAGGGATGAACACTGAAGCTTTCTTT. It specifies CASRLAGLQGGMNTEAFF.